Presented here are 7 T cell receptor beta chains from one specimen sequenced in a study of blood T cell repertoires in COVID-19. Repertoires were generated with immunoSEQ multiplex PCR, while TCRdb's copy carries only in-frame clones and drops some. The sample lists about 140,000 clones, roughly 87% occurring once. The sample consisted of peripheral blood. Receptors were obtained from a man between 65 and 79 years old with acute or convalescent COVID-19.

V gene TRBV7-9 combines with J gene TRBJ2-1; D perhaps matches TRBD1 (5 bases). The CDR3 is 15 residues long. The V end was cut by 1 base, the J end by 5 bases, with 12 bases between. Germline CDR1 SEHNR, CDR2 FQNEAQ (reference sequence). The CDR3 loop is CASSLVAGSHNEQFF. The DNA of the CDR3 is TGTGCCAGCAGCTTAGTGGCAGGGTCCCACAATGAGCAGTTCTTC. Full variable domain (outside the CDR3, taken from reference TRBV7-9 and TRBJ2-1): DTGVSQNPRHKITKRGQNVTFRCDPISEHNRLYWYRQTLGQGPEFLTYFQNEAQLEKSRLLSDRFSAERPKGSFSTLEIQRTEQGDSAMYLCASSLVAGSHNEQFFGPGTRLTVL.

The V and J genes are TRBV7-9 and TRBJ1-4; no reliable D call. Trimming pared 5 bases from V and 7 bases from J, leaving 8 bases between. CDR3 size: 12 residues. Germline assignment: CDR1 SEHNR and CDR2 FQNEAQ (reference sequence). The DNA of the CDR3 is TGTGCCAGCAGCCTGGCCGTTGAAAAACTGTTTTTT. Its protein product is CASSLAVEKLFF.

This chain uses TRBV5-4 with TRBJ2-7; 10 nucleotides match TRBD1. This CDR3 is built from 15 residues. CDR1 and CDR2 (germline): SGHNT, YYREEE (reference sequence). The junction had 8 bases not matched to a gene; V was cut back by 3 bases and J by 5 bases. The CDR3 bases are TGTGCCAGCAGCTCGGGAGGACAGGGGGTCGACGAGCAGTACTTC. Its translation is CASSSGGQGVDEQYF.

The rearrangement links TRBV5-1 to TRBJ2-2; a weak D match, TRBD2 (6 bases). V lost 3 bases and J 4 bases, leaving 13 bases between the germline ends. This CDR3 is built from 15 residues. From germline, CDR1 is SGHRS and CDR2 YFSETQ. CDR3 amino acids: CASSSLTSLTGELFF. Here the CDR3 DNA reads TGCGCCAGCAGCTCTTTAACTAGCCTCACCGGGGAGCTGTTTTTT.

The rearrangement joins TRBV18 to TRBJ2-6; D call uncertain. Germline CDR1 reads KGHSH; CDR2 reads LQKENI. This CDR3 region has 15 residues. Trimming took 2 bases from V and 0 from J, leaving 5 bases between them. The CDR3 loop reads CASSPEFSGANVLTF. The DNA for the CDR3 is TGTGCCAGCTCACCAGAGTTCTCTGGGGCCAACGTCCTGACTTTC.

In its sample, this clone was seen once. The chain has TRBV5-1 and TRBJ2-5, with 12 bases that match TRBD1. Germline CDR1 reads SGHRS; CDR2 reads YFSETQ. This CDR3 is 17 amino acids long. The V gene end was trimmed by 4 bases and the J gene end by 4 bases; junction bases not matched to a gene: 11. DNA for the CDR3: TGCGCCAGCAGCCCGGGGAGCGGGACAGGGGGCGGAGAGACCCAGTACTTC. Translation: CASSPGSGTGGGETQYF.

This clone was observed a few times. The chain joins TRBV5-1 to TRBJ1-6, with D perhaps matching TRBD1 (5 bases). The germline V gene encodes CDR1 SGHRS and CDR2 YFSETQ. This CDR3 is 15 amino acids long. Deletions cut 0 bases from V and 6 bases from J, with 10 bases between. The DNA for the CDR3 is TGCGCCAGCAGCTTGGAAGGGGTCGGTAATTCACCCCTCCACTTT. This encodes CASSLEGVGNSPLHF.